This T cell receptor beta chain was sequenced for a study of shared clonotypes between healthy human individuals. Across the whole study: Used for every donor were three CD4 naive, three CD4 memory, two CD8 naive and one CD8 memory plate.

Deep-level assay runs were performed. It was around 180 ng DNA, about 30,000 T cell genomes, that sorted-subset replicate PCRs used. Only in-frame clones appear in the TCRdb table, and some are missing; sequencing was by immunoSEQ multiplex PCR. This table has hundreds of thousands of clones, about 95% appearing once. The CDR3 spans 16 residues. V was cut by 1 base and J by 1 base, with 11 bases left in between. From germline, CDR1 is SGHAT and CDR2 FQNNGV. CD8 cells classed as naive were CD45RO-negative and positively selected for CCR7, excluding terminally differentiated effector memory CD45RA+ cells. There were no recent acute infections or vaccinations among the donors, who were healthy HIV-negative adults.

The TCR originated in a woman in her twenties or thirties in good health. The chain employs TRBV11-2 and TRBJ2-1; D call uncertain. The sequenced sample consisted of naive CD8+ T cells sorted from blood. The CDR3 DNA reads as TGTGCCAGCAGCTTAGTTGGTAGGCGTTCCTACAATGAGCAGTTCTTC. Residues: CASSLVGRRSYNEQFF.